This is a list of T cell receptor beta chains from one sample in a study of blood T cells in healthy people across ages. TCRdb analysed the 5' RACE reads with MiXCR anew, one entry per CDR3 protein. Of around 790,000 distinct CDR3 sequences in the sample, around 43% were seen once. Sequenced material: blood. These receptors all come from a man aged 60-69 years in good health. Both conserved end residues are part of each CDR3. A D gene is named only where the DNA matches it firmly. Only part of the rows carry a size: once, few, many, or a class if the clone is expanded.

d_call,v_call,clone_size,j_call,cdr3_nt,cdr3_aa
NA,TRBV20-1,NA,TRBJ2-5,TGTAGTGCTAGAGATCAACAGGGTAGAGAGACCCAGTACTTC,CSARDQQGRETQYF
NA,TRBV2,NA,TRBJ2-5,TGTGCCAGCAGCCCGGACGGTGGGGTCCAAGAGACCCAGTACTTC,CASSPDGGVQETQYF
TRBD1,TRBV12-3/TRBV12-4,NA,TRBJ2-6,TGTGCCAGCAGCTCCGCCGGGACAGGGGGCTCTGGGGCCAACGTCCTGACTTTC,CASSSAGTGGSGANVLTF
TRBD1,TRBV14,few,TRBJ2-7,TGTGCCAGCAGCCAAGATTCATCACAGGGGACCTACGAGCAGTACTTC,CASSQDSSQGTYEQYF
TRBD2,TRBV4-2,NA,TRBJ2-1,TGTGCCAGCAGCCTCCGGGAGGCCCGGTCGTACAATGAGCAGTTCTTC,CASSLREARSYNEQFF
NA,TRBV6-1,NA,TRBJ1-4,TGTGCCAGCAGTCCGGAGAAGGGATTTTTTACAACTAATGAAAAACTGTTTTTT,CASSPEKGFFTTNEKLFF
NA,TRBV7-9,few,TRBJ2-1,TGTGCCAGCACCTTCAGAGGTCATGAGCAGTTCTTC,CASTFRGHEQFF
NA,TRBV4-3,few,TRBJ2-6,TGCGCCAGCAGCCAAGAGCGGGTTTCTGGGGCCAACGTCCTGACTTTC,CASSQERVSGANVLTF
TRBD1,TRBV19,few,TRBJ2-5,TGTGCCAGTAGTACCTTCTGGGGACAGGCGGCCGAAGAGACCCAGTACTTC,CASSTFWGQAAEETQYF
TRBD1,TRBV7-2,NA,TRBJ2-7,TGTGCCAGCAGCTTAGTATTTATGGACAGGGGGCGCCCCGAGCAGTACTTC,CASSLVFMDRGRPEQYF
NA,TRBV6-1,NA,TRBJ1-4,TGTGCCAGCAGTGACCCGGCCGACTCGTCAACTAATGAAAAACTGTTTTTT,CASSDPADSSTNEKLFF
NA,TRBV10-2,NA,TRBJ2-3,TGCGCCAGCAGTGAGTCGAACAGGGGCACAGATACGCAGTATTTT,CASSESNRGTDTQYF
TRBD1,TRBV20-1,NA,TRBJ2-3,TGCAGTGCTAGAAACGCGGACAGGCCTAGCACAGATACGCAGTATTTT,CSARNADRPSTDTQYF
TRBD1,TRBV4-3,few,TRBJ2-7,TGCGCCAGCAGCCCAGGTCTCGGGGCAGGGGGCGAGAGGCGCGAGCAGTACTTC,CASSPGLGAGGERREQYF
NA,TRBV15,few,TRBJ1-4,TGTGCCACCAGCAGTTGGAAAGGTATTAATGAAAAACTGTTTTTT,CATSSWKGINEKLFF
NA,TRBV12-3/TRBV12-4,NA,TRBJ1-1,TGTGCCAGCACTGACACCAGGGTAAACACTGAAGCTTTCTTT,CASTDTRVNTEAFF
NA,TRBV6-5,few,TRBJ2-3,TGTGCCAGCAGTTACTCCTGGACCACAGATACGCAGTATTTT,CASSYSWTTDTQYF
TRBD1,TRBV7-9,once,TRBJ2-6,TGTGCCAGCAGCCAAGCCGGGACAGCTGGGGCCAACGTCCTGACTTTC,CASSQAGTAGANVLTF
NA,TRBV15,NA,TRBJ2-5,TGTGCCACCAGCAGAGAGGGCGAGGGCCAAGAGACCCAGTACTTC,CATSREGEGQETQYF
NA,TRBV9,NA,TRBJ2-2,TGTGCCAGCAGCGTAGACTTTGCCGGGGAGCTGTTTTTT,CASSVDFAGELFF
TRBD1,TRBV27,NA,TRBJ1-6,TGTGCCAGCAGTTTATCGGAGGGGGCAGTCAATCCACCCCTCCACTTT,CASSLSEGAVNPPLHF
NA,TRBV11-3,NA,TRBJ2-7,TGTGCCAGCAGCTTAGATCCGGGGGTACGGTACTTC,CASSLDPGVRYF
TRBD2,TRBV2,once,TRBJ2-4,TGTGCCGGCAGTGACGTGACTAGCGGGGGACTAGCCAAAAACATTCAGTACTTC,CAGSDVTSGGLAKNIQYF
NA,TRBV9,many,TRBJ2-4,TGTGCCAGCAGCGACGGCCTGGCCGGGTCCAAAAACATTCAGTACTTC,CASSDGLAGSKNIQYF
NA,TRBV4-1,few,TRBJ2-1,TGCGCCAGCAGCCAAGAGAGGGAACACAATGAGCAGTTCTTC,CASSQEREHNEQFF
NA,TRBV27,few,TRBJ2-5,TGTGCCAGCAGCCTGACTAGTCCGGCCGGCCAAGAGACCCAGTACTTC,CASSLTSPAGQETQYF
TRBD1,TRBV29-1,NA,TRBJ2-7,TGCAGCGTCCTGGACAGGAAGACCTACGAGCAGTACTTC,CSVLDRKTYEQYF